A single TCR beta chain is shown here with its context. As yet, its antigen is unknown. These data come from a study of shared clonotypes between healthy human individuals. The study ran the assay at deep level. Each cell subset's genomic DNA was divided evenly among several immunoSEQ plates. Clones were sequenced by immunoSEQ multiplex PCR, and TCRdb holds only the in-frame ones, with some missing. The top ten clones hold 0.39% of a sample with about 2.3 million clones, 85% to 95% of them seen once. Study-level results: Only blood was sampled, and tissue TCR repertoires likely differ from blood ones. Clonotypes not shared had lower generation probabilities than those common to all four donors.

CDR1 is LNHDA and CDR2 is SQIVND in the germline V gene (reference sequence). This CDR3 is 13 amino acids long. V shed 8 bases and J shed 1 base, with 10 bases lying between them. Sequencing was done on a sample of naive CD4+ T cells from PBMCs. Subset denoted: CD45RA+ positively selected. The chain has TRBV19 and TRBJ2-3; no definite D call. The sequence came from a man between 18 and 35 years old in good health. Some clones in this sample may be carry-over from other donors' samples. The DNA for the CDR3 is TGTGCCAGTTCGCGGATCGGCACAGATACGCAGTATTTT. Translating it yields CASSRIGTDTQYF.